Listed below are T cell receptor beta chains from one sample, sequenced in a study of blood T cell repertoires in COVID-19. Clones were read by immunoSEQ multiplex PCR, and TCRdb kept only the in-frame ones, dropping some. The profile shows approximately 440,000 clones, roughly 88% of them singletons. The sample was peripheral blood. The receptors come from a woman aged 45-59 years with COVID-19, enrolled during active disease. Both conserved end residues are part of each CDR3. Each record gives: V gene, J gene, D gene, clone size, CDR3 DNA, CDR3 protein. The D gene is left open where the match is weak. Not all rows give a size; the values are once, few, many and, for expanded clones, a class.

>TRBV28|TRBJ2-7|-|-
TGTGCCAGCAGTCCCGACAGCTACGAGCAGTACTTC
CASSPDSYEQYF
>TRBV27|TRBJ2-1|TRBD2|-
TGTGCCAGCAGCTTAGCGGGGGGGAAATTTTATGAGCAGTTCTTC
CASSLAGGKFYEQFF
>TRBV29-1|TRBJ1-2|-|-
TGCAGCGCCGGAGGCGGGGGGCAGTTCGATGGCTACACCTTC
CSAGGGGQFDGYTF
>TRBV3-1/TRBV3-2|TRBJ2-7|TRBD2|-
TGTGCCAGCAGCCAAGTCGTAGCGGGGGCCCTATTATCGTCCGAGCAGTACTTC
CASSQVVAGALLSSEQYF
>TRBV7-8|TRBJ1-2|-|-
TGTGCCAGCAGCTTAGATAACAGGGTCTATGGCTACACCTTC
CASSLDNRVYGYTF
>TRBV3-1/TRBV3-2|TRBJ2-4|-|-
TGTGCCAGCAGCCAAGGGGCCACACGGCCCGGGGAAAACATTCAGTACTTC
CASSQGATRPGENIQYF
>TRBV30|TRBJ2-1|-|-
TGTGCCTGGTCCCTTAAGATGCAGGAGCAGTTCTTC
CAWSLKMQEQFF
>TRBV24-1|TRBJ2-7|TRBD1|few
TGTGCCACCAGTGACCCGGGACAGGGGGCTGGAGAGCAGTACTTC
CATSDPGQGAGEQYF
>TRBV5-4|TRBJ1-2|TRBD1|-
TGTGCCAGCAGGTCCGTGGGACAGGACTATGGCTACACCTTC
CASRSVGQDYGYTF
>TRBV12-1|TRBJ2-3|-|-
TGTGCCAGCAGCTTTCGAGGGGGCATAACAGATACGCAGTATTTT
CASSFRGGITDTQYF
>TRBV9|TRBJ2-3|TRBD1|-
TGTGCCAGCAGCGTAGCAACTCAGGGGGCCGATACGCAGTATTTT
CASSVATQGADTQYF
>TRBV12-3/TRBV12-4|TRBJ2-3|TRBD1|-
TGTGCCAGTGGGGCAGGGGGCGATACGCAGTATTTT
CASGAGGDTQYF
>TRBV7-9|TRBJ1-2|-|-
TGTGCCAGCAGCCCCCTGACAGACCCCTGGGGCTACACCTTC
CASSPLTDPWGYTF
>TRBV2|TRBJ2-4|-|-
TGTGCCAGCAGTGTGGGCAGGGATACCATTCAGTACTTC
CASSVGRDTIQYF
>TRBV5-4|TRBJ1-3|TRBD1|few
TGTGCCAGCAGCTTGGGTCAGGGGGCTGGAAACACCATATATTTT
CASSLGQGAGNTIYF
>TRBV4-1|TRBJ1-1|TRBD1|-
TGCGCCAGCAGCCAAGGCCGGGACAGGAACACTGAAGCTTTCTTT
CASSQGRDRNTEAFF
>TRBV6-5|TRBJ1-3|-|-
TGTGCCAGCAGGGAGGGAAACACCATATATTTT
CASREGNTIYF
>TRBV30|TRBJ2-7|-|-
TGTGCCTGGAATTCAGCAGGCATTAACTACGAGCAGTACTTC
CAWNSAGINYEQYF
>TRBV5-1|TRBJ1-5|TRBD1|-
TGCGCCAGCAGCTTGGGACAGGGGATGCAGCCCCAGCATTTT
CASSLGQGMQPQHF
>TRBV30|TRBJ1-2|-|-
TGTGCCTGGAGTTCCCCCAGGGGTAACTATGGCTACACCTTC
CAWSSPRGNYGYTF
>TRBV11-3|TRBJ2-1|TRBD1|-
TGTGCCAGCAGCCCAGGGACAGGGAAAGGTGAGCAGTTCTTC
CASSPGTGKGEQFF
>TRBV7-8|TRBJ1-5|-|-
TGTGCCAGCAGCTTAGTAGAGCTAAATCAGCCCCAGCATTTT
CASSLVELNQPQHF
>TRBV11-1|TRBJ2-7|TRBD2|-
TGTGCCAGCAGTCGCGACGGGGGGAGGAACGAGCAGTACTTC
CASSRDGGRNEQYF
>TRBV5-4|TRBJ2-7|TRBD1|-
TGTGCCAGCAGCTGGGACAGGGGAAACTACGAGCAGTACTTC
CASSWDRGNYEQYF
>TRBV9|TRBJ2-3|TRBD1|-
TGTGCCAGCAGCGCGATAGGACAGGCTCAGAGTACGCAGTATTTT
CASSAIGQAQSTQYF
>TRBV20-1|TRBJ2-2|-|-
TGCAGTGCTAGTGTACAGGGAGTGAACACCGGGGAGCTGTTTTTT
CSASVQGVNTGELFF
>TRBV14|TRBJ2-7|TRBD1|-
TGTGCCAGCAGCCAAGATATAATTGGGGACAGCCCCTACGAGCAGTACTTC
CASSQDIIGDSPYEQYF
>TRBV5-5|TRBJ2-7|TRBD1|-
TGTGCCAGCAGCAGGCGATCGGGACAGGACCCCTACGAGCAGTACTTC
CASSRRSGQDPYEQYF
>TRBV4-1|TRBJ1-1|-|-
TGCGCCAGCAGCCCCGGTGGGGGGGGCACAAACACTGAAGCTTTCTTT
CASSPGGGGTNTEAFF
>TRBV20-1|TRBJ1-4|-|-
TGCAGTGCTAGTACTGAAGGGGCGTCTTATGAAAAACTGTTTTTT
CSASTEGASYEKLFF
>TRBV5-4|TRBJ1-4|-|few
TGTGCCAGCAGCCAGACAGGTGAAGAAAAACTGTTTTTT
CASSQTGEEKLFF
>TRBV25-1|TRBJ1-1|-|-
TGTGCCAGCAGTGAGGGAGGTCCCGCTGAAGCTTTCTTT
CASSEGGPAEAFF